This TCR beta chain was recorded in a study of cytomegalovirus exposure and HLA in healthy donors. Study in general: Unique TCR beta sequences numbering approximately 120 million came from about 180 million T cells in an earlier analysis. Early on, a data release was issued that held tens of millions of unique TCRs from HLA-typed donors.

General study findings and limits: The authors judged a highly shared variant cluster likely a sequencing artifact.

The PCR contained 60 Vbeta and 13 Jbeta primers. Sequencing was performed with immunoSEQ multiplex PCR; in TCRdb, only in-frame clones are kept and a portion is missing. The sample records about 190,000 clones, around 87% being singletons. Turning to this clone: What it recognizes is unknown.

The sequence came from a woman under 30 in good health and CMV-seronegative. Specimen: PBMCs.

The CDR3 DNA follows: TGTGCCAGCAGTCCTAGGTTTTTCGGGTATGGCTACACCTTC. This sequence encodes CASSPRFFGYGYTF. The rearrangement links TRBV27 to TRBJ1-2; unclear D gene. Trimming removed 5 bases from V and 5 bases from J, with 15 bases in between. The germline CDR1 and CDR2 sequences are MNHEY and SMNVEV (reference sequence). The CDR3 contains 14 residues.